This T cell receptor beta chain was captured in a study of CD4 T cells in relation to SARS-CoV-2 and coronaviruses. Turning to the study itself: Controls used an HIV-1 Nef peptide pool or no peptide.

In the case of this clone: Its matching antigen is unknown.

The ends lost 4 bases at V and 8 bases at J; junction bases unmatched: 7. From germline, CDR1 is SGHRS and CDR2 YFSETQ. CDR3 size: 14 residues. The method was immunoSEQ multiplex PCR; TCRdb's version includes in-frame clones alone and lacks a portion of them. The table includes around 16,000 clones, around 73% detected once. Unexposed donor CD4+ T cells date from 2011-2018, before the COVID-19 pandemic. CD4+ T cells were isolated from the cells after around 11 days of culture. The TCR comes from a human donor in good health. The sample was CD4+ T cells from PBMCs, cultured in vitro. This chain joins TRBV5-1 and TRBJ1-4, with 8 bases that match TRBD1. CDR3 sequence reads: CASSVTGAWEKLFF. CDR3 bases: TGCGCCAGCAGCGTGACAGGGGCCTGGGAAAAACTGTTTTTT.